The 8 T cell receptor beta chains given below trace back to one sample, sequenced in a study of identical twins. MiXCR, run by TCRdb on the 5' RACE reads, gives a single entry per CDR3 protein. This sample yields some 1,700,000 distinct CDR3 sequences, of which about 31% are seen a single time; about 0.3% belongs to the top ten. The sequenced sample was cord blood. These receptors were collected from a newborn girl in good health.

This clonotype has just a few counts. The chain uses TRBV7-9 and TRBJ1-2; 9 bases map to TRBD1. Germline CDR1 SEHNR, CDR2 FQNEAQ (reference sequence). This CDR3 is built from 18 residues. V lost 1 base to trimming and J lost 6 bases; unmatched junction nucleotides: 15. CDR3 nucleotides: TGTGCCAGCAGCTTAGTAGTTACCCGGGACAGGGATGGCCATGGCTACACCTTC. Its translation: CASSLVVTRDRDGHGYTF.

This clonotype was counted only a few times. V usage is TRBV21-1 and J usage is TRBJ2-7; the table's D gene call, TRBD1, was not cross checked with the DNA. TRBV21-1 is deemed a pseudogene. This CDR3 contains 14 residues. The CDR3 DNA is TGTGCCAGCAGCAGAGGACAGCCCACTTTCGAGCAGTACTTC. It translates to CASSRGQPTFEQYF.

This rearrangement joins TRBV20-1 to TRBJ2-3; D possibly uses TRBD1 or TRBD2 (5 bases each). There are 14 residues in the CDR3. Germline lookup yields CDR1 DFQATT and CDR2 SNEGSKA (reference sequence). V lost 1 base and J lost 0, with 8 bases in between. The CDR3 sequence: CSARAGLSTDTQYF. DNA for the CDR3: TGCAGTGCTAGAGCGGGGCTGAGCACAGATACGCAGTATTTT.

V is TRBV20-1 and J is TRBJ2-1; 7 bases are a match to TRBD2. Germline trimming cut 0 bases from V and 1 base from J; bases unmatched to any gene: 6. The CDR3 has 16 amino acids. CDR1 DFQATT and CDR2 SNEGSKA come from the germline V gene (reference sequence). CDR3 DNA sequence: TGCAGTGCTAGAGATCCAGGGAGGGAATCCTACAATGAGCAGTTCTTC. Amino acids: CSARDPGRESYNEQFF.

This clonotype was detected a few times. The V and J genes are TRBV6-1 and TRBJ1-5; D is unresolved. The CDR3 sequence is 12 residues long. The germline V and J ends were trimmed by 0 bases and 6 bases, with 3 bases remaining between them. Germline V gene sequence: CDR1 MNHNS, CDR2 SASEGT. For the CDR3, the DNA is TGTGCCAGCAGTGAAGCGCTTCAGCCCCAGCATTTT. Amino acids: CASSEALQPQHF.

This rearrangement joins TRBV9 to TRBJ2-2, with a weak D call TRBD1 (5 bases). The CDR3 is 17 amino acids. Germline V gives CDR1 SGDLS, CDR2 YYNGEE. The germline V and J ends were trimmed by 4 bases and 1 base, with 17 bases remaining between them. For the CDR3, the DNA is TGTGCCAGCAGCACCCCGATGGGGCTCTGGAACACCGGGGAGCTGTTTTTT. Amino acids: CASSTPMGLWNTGELFF.

This clonotype has only a few counts. V usage is TRBV4-1 and J usage is TRBJ2-1; 7 bases are shared with TRBD2. This CDR3 is 17 amino acids long. Germline V gives CDR1 MGHRA, CDR2 YSYEKL. The V and J ends lost 0 bases and 4 bases, in that order; junction bases with no gene match: 9. In nucleotides, the CDR3 is TGCGCCAGCAGCCAAGATCCTGGGCGGGGGTCGTACAATGAGCAGTTCTTC. Its protein is CASSQDPGRGSYNEQFF.

V and J are TRBV5-1 and TRBJ2-3; weak D call: TRBD2 (5 bases). Trimming pared 1 base from V and 3 bases from J, leaving 9 bases between. The CDR3 sequence is 14 residues long. CDR1 and CDR2 from the germline V gene are SGHRS and YFSETQ. The CDR3 spells CASSLLATTDTQYF. The CDR3 DNA is TGCGCCAGCAGCTTGCTAGCTACAACAGATACGCAGTATTTT.